This T cell receptor (beta chain) was captured by sequencing in a study of molecular identifiers for immune sequencing clone quantification. Overall study: In replicates, RNA from roughly 21,000 or 96,000 naive CD8 cells was divided five ways and four parts were sequenced.

In this sample, this clonotype turned up many times. The CDR3 runs to 13 residues. After removal of 3 bases from V and 7 bases from J, the junction contained 4 bases not matched to a gene. Looked up from germline, CDR1 is LGHNA and CDR2 is YNFKEQ. Using its own MiXCR run on the PCR reads, TCRdb lists one record per CDR3 protein. The table lists hundreds of thousands of distinct CDR3 sequences, just under 20% of them singletons, with 0.75% to 0.95% in the top ten. This TCR came from a human donor in good health. Some libraries in this study had Jurkat cell RNA spiked in. Material for sequencing was naive CD8+ T cells from blood, with Jurkat cell RNA spiked in. The subset denotes: FACS-sorted CD8+CD4-CCR7+CD45RA+ naive T cells. The chain employs TRBV4-2 and TRBJ2-7; 9 bases align to TRBD2. The CDR3 region is CASSQVAGVEQYF. CDR3 nucleotide sequence: TGTGCCAGCAGCCAGGTAGCGGGAGTGGAGCAGTACTTC.